This note documents a single T cell receptor (beta chain) sequence. Its antigen is as yet unknown. This sample was taken from a study of cytomegalovirus exposure and HLA in healthy donors. Study-wide findings and caveats: Only CMV serostatus was available as immune exposure information. Presence/absence analyses assumed roughly uniform sequencing depth across donors, which may not hold.

The PCR made use of 60 Vbeta and 13 Jbeta primers. Produced via immunoSEQ multiplex PCR; TCRdb's table is partial and in-frame only. The data contain 95,000 to 150,000 clones, about 84% of them singletons. The sequenced sample consisted of PBMCs. This receptor was taken from a man younger than 35 in good health and CMV-seropositive.

This CDR3 is CASRKPIQTGRGGYTF. The CDR3 region has the DNA TGCGCCAGCAGAAAACCTATCCAGACAGGCCGAGGAGGCTACACCTTC. The chain links TRBV23-1 to TRBJ1-2; maybe TRBD1 (6 bases). Being an ORF, TRBV23-1 has a function that is uncertain. The germline V and J ends were trimmed by 6 bases and 8 bases, with 25 bases remaining between them. The length of the CDR3 is 16 residues.